A single sample is the source of the 10 T cell receptor beta chains below, sequenced in a study of CD8 T cells in ankylosing spondylitis. TCRdb re-called the 5' RACE reads with MiXCR, one entry per CDR3 protein. Of a few hundred thousand distinct CDR3 sequences listed, about 10% were seen once; the top ten hold roughly 6.8%. The material sequenced was blood, either unsorted or a sorted T cell fraction (not recorded which). These TCRs come from a male donor with ankylosing spondylitis or in good health (not recorded which).

The J gene is TRBJ2-2, the V gene TRBV5-1, with D possibly TRBD2 on 5 matching bases. V dropped 8 bases and J dropped 8 bases, with 16 bases sitting between them. This CDR3 is built from 13 residues. Germline V gene lookup returns CDR1 SGHRS and CDR2 YFSETQ. The CDR3 region has the DNA TGCGCCAGGAGGAACGAGGGAGCTGGGGAGCTGTTTTTT. Protein: CARRNEGAGELFF.

This clonotype was seen repeatedly, ten times or more. V is TRBV20-1 and J is TRBJ2-5; 12 nucleotides align to TRBD2. V shed 6 bases and J 2 bases; nucleotides not matched to a gene: 10. The CDR3 length is 16 residues. Germline CDR1 is DFQATT and CDR2 is SNEGSKA (reference sequence). The CDR3 DNA reads as TGCAGTGCCATCAACGGACTAGCGGGGATACAAGAGACCCAGTACTTC. As protein: CSAINGLAGIQETQYF.

This clonotype was counted many times. This chain uses TRBV12-3 or TRBV12-4 with TRBJ2-2, with D possibly called TRBD1 or TRBD2 (6 bases each). The CDR3 contains 13 residues. Trimming pared 7 bases from V and 6 bases from J, leaving 12 bases between. The CDR3 region has the DNA TGTGCCAGCACCCCGGGGGCGGCCGGGGAGCTGTTTTTT. Translating it yields CASTPGAAGELFF.

This chain joins TRBV11-2 and TRBJ2-1; 7 bases fit TRBD1. This CDR3 is built from 17 residues. In germline, CDR1 is SGHAT, CDR2 FQNNGV. J was trimmed by 6 bases and V by 4 bases; bases with no gene match: 15. The DNA for the CDR3 is TGTGCCAGCAGCTCGCCTAGGGGGCTTCGGGGTGGCAATGAGCAGTTCTTC. As protein: CASSSPRGLRGGNEQFF. Together with reference TRBV11-2 and TRBJ2-1, the CDR3 gives the full variable domain: EAGVAQSPRYKIIEKRQSVAFWCNPISGHATLYWYQQILGQGPKLLIQFQNNGVVDDSQLPKDRFSAERLKGVDSTLKIQPAKLEDSAVYLCASSSPRGLRGGNEQFFGPGTRLTVL.

At least ten counts were recorded for this clonotype. This chain uses TRBV12-3 or TRBV12-4 with TRBJ2-7; D possibly corresponds to TRBD2 (6 bases). Between the trimmed V and J ends, which lost 5 bases and 2 bases, there was a span of 13 bases. This CDR3 comprises 14 residues. The CDR3 DNA reads as TGTGCCAGCAGTCCCGGGAGTATCGCCTACGAGCAGTACTTC. Translated, it gives CASSPGSIAYEQYF.

The chain has TRBV7-3 and TRBJ2-4; D is perhaps TRBD2 (5 bases). The V gene's germline CDR1 is SGHTA and CDR2 FQGTGA. V lost 5 bases to trimming and J lost 5 bases, with 13 bases between them. The CDR3 covers 14 residues. This CDR3 reads CASSERLMENIQYF. The CDR3 region has the DNA TGTGCCAGCAGCGAGCGGCTAATGGAAAACATTCAGTACTTC.

The sample holds many counts of this clonotype. The V gene is TRBV6-1, the J gene TRBJ1-5, with D perhaps matching TRBD1 (6 bases). V was trimmed by 4 bases and J by 2 bases, leaving 12 bases between them. The CDR3 has 15 residues. Germline V lookup: CDR1 MNHNS, CDR2 SASEGT. The CDR3 here is CASSGGPLGNQPQHF. As DNA, the CDR3 is TGTGCCAGCAGTGGGGGGCCTTTGGGCAATCAGCCCCAGCATTTT.

This clonotype was picked up many times. The chain joins TRBV20-1 to TRBJ1-1, with unresolved D. CDR1 and CDR2 (germline): DFQATT, SNEGSKA (reference sequence). V lost 3 bases and J 4 bases, leaving 15 bases between the germline ends. This CDR3 has 14 amino acids. The CDR3 protein is CSASSGDSSTEAFF. CDR3 nucleotide sequence: TGCAGTGCTAGTTCCGGGGATTCAAGCACTGAAGCTTTCTTT.

The V and J genes are TRBV20-1 and TRBJ2-3; D possibly uses TRBD1 or TRBD2 (5 bases each). The CDR3 spans 14 residues. CDR1 DFQATT and CDR2 SNEGSKA come from the germline V gene (reference sequence). V shed 5 bases and J shed 0 bases, with 12 bases lying between them. The CDR3 sequence: CSAGDGPSTDTQYF. Written as DNA, the CDR3 is TGCAGTGCTGGGGACGGACCTAGCACAGATACGCAGTATTTT.

This clonotype was counted between two and nine times. The V call is TRBV12-3 or TRBV12-4, the J call TRBJ2-5, with D tentatively TRBD1 or TRBD2 (5 bases each). This CDR3 has 15 amino acids. The V end lost 6 bases, the J end lost 5 bases, and 19 bases lay between the germline ends. The CDR3 bases are TGTGCCAGCAGACCCGGGACCTTAGGCCTTGAGACCCAGTACTTC. Its protein is CASRPGTLGLETQYF.